This T cell receptor beta chain was retrieved from a study of T cells in Graves' hyperthyroidism and ophthalmopathy. This clonotype was seen many times. The TCR beta CDR3 regions underwent amplification using RNA transcripts as the source. TCR CDR3 regions were first amplified by RT-PCR with HTBI primers. TCRdb re-derived calls from the multiplex PCR reads in MiXCR, one entry per CDR3 protein. The repertoire holds about 290,000 distinct CDR3 sequences, with less than 15% as singletons. Trimming cost V 2 bases and J 0 bases, with 17 bases left between them. This CDR3 has 19 residues. The germline CDR1 and CDR2 sequences are MDHEN and SYDVKM.

The source material was blood. The genes are TRBV28 and TRBJ2-6, with D perhaps given as TRBD1 or TRBD2 (6 bases each). The clonotype originates from a woman in her twenties or thirties with Graves' hyperthyroidism that later progressed to Graves' ophthalmopathy. The CDR3 bases are TGTGCCAGCAGTTTAGGGGGGCACCTGGTGAACTCTGGGGCCAACGTCCTGACTTTC. Translated: CASSLGGHLVNSGANVLTF. Based on the CDR3 plus reference TRBV28 and TRBJ2-6, the full variable domain is DVKVTQSSRYLVKRTGEKVFLECVQDMDHENMFWYRQDPGLGLRLIYFSYDVKMKEKGDIPEGYSVSREKKERFSLILESASTNQTSMYLCASSLGGHLVNSGANVLTFGAGSRLTVL.